This T cell receptor beta chain was sequenced for a study of blood T cell repertoires in COVID-19. The wider study: COVID-19 samples, acute and convalescent, were from the United States, Italy and Spain. T cells, B-cell-depleted T cells, or PBMCs supplied cDNA or gDNA.

Trimming cost V 5 bases and J 5 bases, with 14 bases left between them. The germline V gene has CDR1 SGHDT and CDR2 YYEEEE. This CDR3 is 14 amino acids long. Per the original methods: Amplification of reference gene primers provided the estimated nucleated cell counts. The repertoire was sequenced with immunoSEQ multiplex PCR; TCRdb's copy has only in-frame clones and lacks some. For V, J and clone size, that table is used; D and trimming come from the DNA. The repertoire includes some 240,000 clones, approximately 88% of them detected once, and about 3.1% sits in the top ten. Participant age was roughly 18 to 95 years, and participants resided in fewer than 25 US areas.

The clonotype originates from a woman aged 40 to 50 who had been exposed to COVID-19. The genes are TRBV5-6 and TRBJ1-5; TRBD1 is a possible D gene (5 bases). The source material was PBMCs or T cells enriched from blood (not recorded which). The CDR3 region is CASRTTGGDQPQHF. The DNA for the CDR3 is TGTGCCAGCAGGACGACTGGGGGGGATCAGCCCCAGCATTTT.